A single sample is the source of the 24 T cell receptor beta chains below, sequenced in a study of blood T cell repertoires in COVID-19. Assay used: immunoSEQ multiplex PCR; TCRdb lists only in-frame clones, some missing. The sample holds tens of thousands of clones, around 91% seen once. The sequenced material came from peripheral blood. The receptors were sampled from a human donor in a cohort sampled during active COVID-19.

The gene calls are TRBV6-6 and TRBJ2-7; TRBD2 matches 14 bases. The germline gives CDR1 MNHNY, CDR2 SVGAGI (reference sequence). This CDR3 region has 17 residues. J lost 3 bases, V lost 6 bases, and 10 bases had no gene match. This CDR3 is CASSRFGLAGGDYEQYF. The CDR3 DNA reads TGTGCCAGCAGCCGATTCGGACTAGCGGGGGGCGACTACGAGCAGTACTTC.

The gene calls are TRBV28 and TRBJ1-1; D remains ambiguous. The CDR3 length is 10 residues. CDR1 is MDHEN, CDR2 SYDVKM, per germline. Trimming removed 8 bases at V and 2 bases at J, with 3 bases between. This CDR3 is CASGNTEAFF. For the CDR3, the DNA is TGTGCCAGCGGCAACACTGAAGCTTTCTTT.

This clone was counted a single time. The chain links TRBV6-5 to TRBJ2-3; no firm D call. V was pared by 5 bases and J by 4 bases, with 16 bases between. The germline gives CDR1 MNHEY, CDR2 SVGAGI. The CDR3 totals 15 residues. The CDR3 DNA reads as TGTGCCAGCAGTCTCCTCAGTTCGCCCCCAGATACGCAGTATTTT. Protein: CASSLLSSPPDTQYF.

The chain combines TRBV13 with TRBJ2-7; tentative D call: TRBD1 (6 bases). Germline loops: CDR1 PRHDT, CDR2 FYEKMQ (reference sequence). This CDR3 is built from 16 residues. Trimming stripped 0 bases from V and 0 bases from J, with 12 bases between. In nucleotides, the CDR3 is TGTGCCAGCAGCTTAGGGGGGGCAGCAAGCTCCTACGAGCAGTACTTC. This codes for CASSLGGAASSYEQYF.

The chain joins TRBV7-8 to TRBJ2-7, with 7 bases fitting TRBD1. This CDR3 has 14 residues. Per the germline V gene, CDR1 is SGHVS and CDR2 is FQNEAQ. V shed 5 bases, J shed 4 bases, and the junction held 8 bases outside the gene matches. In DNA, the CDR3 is TGTGCCAGCAGCCAGGCAGGGGGATCTTACGAGCAGTACTTC. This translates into CASSQAGGSYEQYF.

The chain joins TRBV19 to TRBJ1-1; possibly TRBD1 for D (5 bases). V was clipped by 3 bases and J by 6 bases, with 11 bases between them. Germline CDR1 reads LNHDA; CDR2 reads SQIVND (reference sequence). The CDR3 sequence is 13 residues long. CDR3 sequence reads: CASSIGRGAEAFF. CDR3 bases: TGTGCCAGTAGTATCGGGAGGGGAGCTGAAGCTTTCTTT.

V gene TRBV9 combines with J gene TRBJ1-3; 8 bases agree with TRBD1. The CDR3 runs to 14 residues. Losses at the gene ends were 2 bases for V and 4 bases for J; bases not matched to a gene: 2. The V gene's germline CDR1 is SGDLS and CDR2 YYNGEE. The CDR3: CASSVTGVGNTIYF. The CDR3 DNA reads TGTGCCAGCAGCGTGACAGGGGTGGGAAACACCATATATTTT. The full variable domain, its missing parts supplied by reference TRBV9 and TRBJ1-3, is DSGVTQTPKHLITATGQRVTLRCSPRSGDLSVYWYQQSLDQGLQFLIQYYNGEERAKGNILERFSAQQFPDLHSELNLSSLELGDSALYFCASSVTGVGNTIYFGEGSWLTVV.

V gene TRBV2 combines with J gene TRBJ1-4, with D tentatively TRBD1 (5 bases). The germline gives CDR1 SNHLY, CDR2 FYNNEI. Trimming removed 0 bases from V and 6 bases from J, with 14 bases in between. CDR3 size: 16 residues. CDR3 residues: CASSEALTGTHEKLFF. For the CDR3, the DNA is TGTGCCAGCAGTGAAGCGCTGACCGGGACTCATGAAAAACTGTTTTTT.

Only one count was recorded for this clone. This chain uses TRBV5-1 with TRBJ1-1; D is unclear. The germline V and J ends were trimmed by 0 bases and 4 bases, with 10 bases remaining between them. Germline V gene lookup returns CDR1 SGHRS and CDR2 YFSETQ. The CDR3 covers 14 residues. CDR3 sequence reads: CASSLGALGTEAFF. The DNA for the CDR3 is TGCGCCAGCAGCTTGGGGGCCCTGGGCACTGAAGCTTTCTTT.

In DNA, the CDR3 is TGTGCCAGCAGTCCCCGGGGAGGCACTGAAGCTTTCTTT. Residues: CASSPRGGTEAFF. The rearrangement links TRBV27 to TRBJ1-1; D is undetermined. V was trimmed by 5 bases and J by 4 bases, leaving 11 bases between them. Germline V CDR1 and CDR2: MNHEY, SMNVEV (reference sequence). This CDR3 has 13 amino acids.

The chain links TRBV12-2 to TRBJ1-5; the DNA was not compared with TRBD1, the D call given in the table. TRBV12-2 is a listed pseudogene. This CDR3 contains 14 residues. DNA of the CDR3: TGTGCAAGTCGCTCTGGGTCTAAGGGGCAGCCCCAGCATTTT. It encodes CASRSGSKGQPQHF.

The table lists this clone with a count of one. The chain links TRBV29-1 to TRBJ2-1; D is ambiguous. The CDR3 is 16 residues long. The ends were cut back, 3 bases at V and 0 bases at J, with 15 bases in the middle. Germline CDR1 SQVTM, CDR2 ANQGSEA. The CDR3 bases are TGCAGCGTTGAGTCGCAGGCGCCGAGCTCCTACAATGAGCAGTTCTTC. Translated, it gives CSVESQAPSSYNEQFF.

This CDR3 is CASSQDFGRGSYEQYF. The CDR3 nucleotides are TGCGCCAGCAGCCAAGATTTTGGGCGGGGATCCTACGAGCAGTACTTC. The genes are TRBV4-1 and TRBJ2-7; possible D gene TRBD2, 6 bases. Germline V CDR1 and CDR2: MGHRA, YSYEKL. The CDR3 covers 16 residues. V lost 0 bases and J lost 1, with 13 bases in between.

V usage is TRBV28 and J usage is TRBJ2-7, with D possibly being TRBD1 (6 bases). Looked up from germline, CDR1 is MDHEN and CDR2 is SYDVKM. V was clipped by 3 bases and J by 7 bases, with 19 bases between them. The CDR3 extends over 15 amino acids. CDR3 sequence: CASSFFPGVEDEQYF. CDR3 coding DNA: TGTGCCAGCAGTTTTTTTCCAGGGGTGGAGGATGAGCAGTACTTC. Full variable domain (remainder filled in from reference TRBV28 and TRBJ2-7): DVKVTQSSRYLVKRTGEKVFLECVQDMDHENMFWYRQDPGLGLRLIYFSYDVKMKEKGDIPEGYSVSREKKERFSLILESASTNQTSMYLCASSFFPGVEDEQYFGPGTRLTVT.

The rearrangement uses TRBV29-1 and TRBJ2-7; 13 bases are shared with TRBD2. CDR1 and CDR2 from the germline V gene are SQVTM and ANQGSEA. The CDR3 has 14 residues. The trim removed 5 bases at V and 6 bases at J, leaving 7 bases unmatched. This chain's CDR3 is CSVFGTSGVGEQYF. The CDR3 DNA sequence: TGCAGCGTTTTTGGGACTAGCGGGGTTGGCGAGCAGTACTTC.

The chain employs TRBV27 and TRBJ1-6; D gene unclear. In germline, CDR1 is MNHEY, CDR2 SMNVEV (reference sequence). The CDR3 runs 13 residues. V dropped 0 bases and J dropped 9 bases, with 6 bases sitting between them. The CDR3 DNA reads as TGTGCCAGCAGTTTATCTCCGGGTTCACCCCTCCACTTT. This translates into CASSLSPGSPLHF.

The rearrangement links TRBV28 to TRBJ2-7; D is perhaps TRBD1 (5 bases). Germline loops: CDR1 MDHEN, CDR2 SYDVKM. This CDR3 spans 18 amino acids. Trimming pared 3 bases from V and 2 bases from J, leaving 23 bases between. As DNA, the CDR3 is TGTGCCAGCAGTTTCCGCGTCCTACAGGAGCCCCCAGCCTACGAGCAGTACTTC. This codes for CASSFRVLQEPPAYEQYF. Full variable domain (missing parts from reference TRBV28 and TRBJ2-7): DVKVTQSSRYLVKRTGEKVFLECVQDMDHENMFWYRQDPGLGLRLIYFSYDVKMKEKGDIPEGYSVSREKKERFSLILESASTNQTSMYLCASSFRVLQEPPAYEQYFGPGTRLTVT.

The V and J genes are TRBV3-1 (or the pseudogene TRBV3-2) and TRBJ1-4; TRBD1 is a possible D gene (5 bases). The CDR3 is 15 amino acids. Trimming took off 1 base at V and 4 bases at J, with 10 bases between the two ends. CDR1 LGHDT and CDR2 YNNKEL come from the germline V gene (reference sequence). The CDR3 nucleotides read TGTGCCAGCAGCCAAGGTGTCCAGGGTAATGAAAAACTGTTTTTT. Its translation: CASSQGVQGNEKLFF.

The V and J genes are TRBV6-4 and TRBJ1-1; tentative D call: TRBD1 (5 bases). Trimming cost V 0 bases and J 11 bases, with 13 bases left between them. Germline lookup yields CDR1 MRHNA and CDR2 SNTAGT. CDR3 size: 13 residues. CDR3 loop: CASSDSKGACAFF. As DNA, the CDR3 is TGTGCCAGCAGTGACTCGAAAGGGGCCTGTGCTTTCTTT.

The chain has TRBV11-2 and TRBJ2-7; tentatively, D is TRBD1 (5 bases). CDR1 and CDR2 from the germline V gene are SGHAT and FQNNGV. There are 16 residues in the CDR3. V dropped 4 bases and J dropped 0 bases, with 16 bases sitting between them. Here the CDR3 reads CASSSSLGVSSYEQYF. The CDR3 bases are TGTGCCAGCAGCTCCTCCCTAGGGGTTAGCTCCTACGAGCAGTACTTC.

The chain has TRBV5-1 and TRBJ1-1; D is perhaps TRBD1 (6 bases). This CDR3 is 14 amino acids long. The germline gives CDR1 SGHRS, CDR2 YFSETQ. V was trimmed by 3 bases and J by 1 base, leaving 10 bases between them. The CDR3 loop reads CASSSVTGNTEAFF. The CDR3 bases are TGCGCCAGCAGCTCCGTGACAGGGAACACTGAAGCTTTCTTT. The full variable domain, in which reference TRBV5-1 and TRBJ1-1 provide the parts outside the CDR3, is KAGVTQTPRYLIKTRGQQVTLSCSPISGHRSVSWYQQTPGQGLQFLFEYFSETQRNKGNFPGRFSGRQFSNSRSEMNVSTLELGDSALYLCASSSVTGNTEAFFGQGTRLTVV.

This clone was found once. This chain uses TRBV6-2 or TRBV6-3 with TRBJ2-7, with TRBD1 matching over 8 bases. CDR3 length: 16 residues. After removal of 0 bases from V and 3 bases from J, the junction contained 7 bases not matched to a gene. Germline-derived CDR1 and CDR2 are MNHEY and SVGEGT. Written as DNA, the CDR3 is TGTGCCAGCAGTTACTCGAGTGGGACAGGACACTACGAGCAGTACTTC. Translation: CASSYSSGTGHYEQYF.

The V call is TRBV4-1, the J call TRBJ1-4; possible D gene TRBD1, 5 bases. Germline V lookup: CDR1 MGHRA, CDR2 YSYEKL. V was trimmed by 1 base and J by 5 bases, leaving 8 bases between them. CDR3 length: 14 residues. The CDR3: CASSQGTLNEKLFF. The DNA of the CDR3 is TGCGCCAGCAGCCAAGGGACACTGAATGAAAAACTGTTTTTT.

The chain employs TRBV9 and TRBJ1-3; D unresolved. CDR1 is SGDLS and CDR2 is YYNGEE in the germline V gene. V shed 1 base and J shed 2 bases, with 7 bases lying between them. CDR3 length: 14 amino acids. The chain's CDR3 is CASSVSGTGNTIYF. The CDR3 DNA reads TGTGCCAGCAGCGTAAGCGGCACTGGAAACACCATATATTTT.